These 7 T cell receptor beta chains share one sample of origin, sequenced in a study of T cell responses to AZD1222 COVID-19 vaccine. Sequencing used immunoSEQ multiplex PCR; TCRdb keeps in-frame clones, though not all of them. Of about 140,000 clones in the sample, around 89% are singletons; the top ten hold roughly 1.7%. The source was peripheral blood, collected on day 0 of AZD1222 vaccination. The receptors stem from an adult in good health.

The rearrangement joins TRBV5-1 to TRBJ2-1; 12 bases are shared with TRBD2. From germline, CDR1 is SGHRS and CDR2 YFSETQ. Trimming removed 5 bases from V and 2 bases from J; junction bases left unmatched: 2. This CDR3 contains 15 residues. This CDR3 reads CASRGLAGTYNEQFF. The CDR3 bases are TGCGCCAGCAGAGGACTAGCGGGGACCTACAATGAGCAGTTCTTC.

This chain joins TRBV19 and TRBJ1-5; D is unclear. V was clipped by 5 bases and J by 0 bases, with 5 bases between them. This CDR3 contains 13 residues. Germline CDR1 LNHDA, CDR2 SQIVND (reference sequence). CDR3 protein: CASSRSSNQPQHF. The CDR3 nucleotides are TGTGCCAGTAGTCGCTCTAGCAATCAGCCCCAGCATTTT.

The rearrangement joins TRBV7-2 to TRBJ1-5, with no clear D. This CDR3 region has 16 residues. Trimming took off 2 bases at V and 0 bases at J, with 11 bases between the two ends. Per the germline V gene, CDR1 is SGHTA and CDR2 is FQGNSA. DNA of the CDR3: TGTGCCAGCAGCTTACGAAAAGGCCTTAGCAATCAGCCCCAGCATTTT. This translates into CASSLRKGLSNQPQHF.

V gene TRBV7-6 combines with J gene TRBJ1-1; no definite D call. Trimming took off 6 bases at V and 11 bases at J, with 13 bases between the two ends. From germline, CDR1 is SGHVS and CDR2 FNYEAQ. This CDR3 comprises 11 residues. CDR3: CASSSPREAFF. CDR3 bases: TGTGCCAGCAGTTCTCCCCGGGAGGCTTTCTTT.

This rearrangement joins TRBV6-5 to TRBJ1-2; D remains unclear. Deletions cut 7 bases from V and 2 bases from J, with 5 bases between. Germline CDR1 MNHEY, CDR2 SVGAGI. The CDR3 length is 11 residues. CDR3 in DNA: TGTGCCAGCACGAGAAACTATGGCTACACCTTC. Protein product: CASTRNYGYTF.

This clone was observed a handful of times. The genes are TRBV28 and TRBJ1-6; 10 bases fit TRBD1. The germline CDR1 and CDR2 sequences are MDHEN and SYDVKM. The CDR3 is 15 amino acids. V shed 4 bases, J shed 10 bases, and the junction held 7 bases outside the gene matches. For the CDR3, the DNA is TGTGCCAGCAGTTCACCGACAGGGGGCAGATCACCCCTCCACTTT. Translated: CASSSPTGGRSPLHF.

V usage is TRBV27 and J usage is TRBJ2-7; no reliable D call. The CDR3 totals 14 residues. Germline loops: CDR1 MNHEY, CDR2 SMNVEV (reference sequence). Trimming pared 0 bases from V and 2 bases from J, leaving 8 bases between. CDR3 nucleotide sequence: TGTGCCAGCAGTTTATCTCCAGCTACCTACGAGCAGTACTTC. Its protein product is CASSLSPATYEQYF.